Each of the 19 T cell receptor beta chains below was sequenced from the same sample in a study of shared clonotypes between healthy human individuals. Assay: immunoSEQ multiplex PCR; the TCRdb copy retains only in-frame clones and omits some. The repertoire includes around 1.6 million clones, 95% to 99% of them detected once, and approximately 0.45% sits in the top ten. The material sequenced was naive CD4+ T cells sorted from blood. Stated subset: CD45RA+ positively selected. The source is a man aged 25-45 years in good health.

The genes are TRBV6-5 and TRBJ2-7; 8 nucleotides align to TRBD1. Germline V gene data show CDR1 as MNHEY and CDR2 as SVGAGI. The CDR3 spans 13 residues. The CDR3 DNA is TGTGACCTTGAGGACAGGGAAGTTAGCGAGCAGTACTTC. This codes for CDLEDREVSEQYF.

This CDR3 is CASSWKSGTSYNEQFF. CDR3 DNA: TGTGCCAGCAGCTGGAAAAGCGGGACCTCCTACAATGAGCAGTTCTTC. The chain is built from TRBV7-6 and TRBJ2-1, with 7 bases that match TRBD2. Looked up from germline, CDR1 is SGHVS and CDR2 is FNYEAQ. Trimming at V came to 4 bases and at J to 0 bases, leaving 6 bases not matched to a gene. The CDR3 is 16 amino acids.

The chain combines TRBV7-2 with TRBJ2-1; 10 positions match TRBD1. Per germline, CDR1 SGHTA and CDR2 FQGNSA. Unmatched junction bases numbered 7, after V lost 5 bases and J lost 6 bases. The length of the CDR3 is 15 residues. CDR3 bases: TGTGCCAGCAGCCAAGACAGGGGGCGTTTCAATGAGCAGTTCTTC. It codes for CASSQDRGRFNEQFF.

The rearrangement links TRBV5-1 to TRBJ2-7, with no clear D. From germline, CDR1 is SGHRS and CDR2 YFSETQ. CDR3 size: 16 residues. V shed 2 bases and J shed 2 bases, with 17 bases lying between them. CDR3 residues: CASSFTGTLTPYEQYF. In nucleotides, the CDR3 is TGCGCCAGCAGCTTTACTGGAACCCTAACACCCTACGAGCAGTACTTC.

The chain couples TRBV7-6 to TRBJ2-7; TRBD1 agrees at 7 bases. J lost 4 bases, V lost 4 bases, and 10 bases had no gene match. This CDR3 spans 15 amino acids. CDR1 and CDR2 from the germline V gene are SGHVS and FNYEAQ. In DNA, the CDR3 is TGTGCCAGCAGCTCGGACAGGAACCTAGGGTACGAGCAGTACTTC. As protein: CASSSDRNLGYEQYF.

This clone was counted once. The rearrangement uses TRBV6-6 and TRBJ1-1; TRBD1 is a possible D gene (5 bases). Germline V gene lookup returns CDR1 MNHNY and CDR2 SVGAGI (reference sequence). The CDR3 covers 14 residues. V dropped 2 bases and J dropped 1 base, with 8 bases sitting between them. Here the CDR3 reads CASSYDRKNTEAFF. The CDR3, as DNA: TGTGCCAGCAGTTACGACAGAAAGAACACTGAAGCTTTCTTT.

This clone was observed once. The chain carries TRBV9 and TRBJ2-7; 11 bases align to TRBD2. The CDR3 totals 17 residues. Germline CDR1 and CDR2: SGDLS and YYNGEE. With 0 bases clipped from V and 3 bases from J, the junction kept 8 bases outside the gene matches. CDR3 amino acids: CASSVGGTSGNLYEQYF. The CDR3 bases are TGTGCCAGCAGCGTAGGGGGGACTAGCGGTAACCTCTACGAGCAGTACTTC.

The V call is TRBV6-1, the J call TRBJ2-4, with D unclear. V was trimmed by 3 bases and J by 2 bases, leaving 14 bases between them. The CDR3 runs 16 residues. Per germline, CDR1 MNHNS and CDR2 SASEGT. CDR3 amino acids: CASSDLVGITKNIQYF. The CDR3 bases are TGTGCCAGCAGTGATTTAGTGGGGATCACCAAAAACATTCAGTACTTC.

This chain uses TRBV5-1 with TRBJ1-1; D is possibly TRBD1 (6 bases). This CDR3 is built from 14 residues. V shed 5 bases and J shed 0 bases, with 11 bases lying between them. CDR1 is SGHRS and CDR2 is YFSETQ in the germline V gene. CDR3 sequence reads: CASRQGQLNTEAFF. The CDR3 DNA is TGCGCCAGCAGACAAGGACAGCTGAACACTGAAGCTTTCTTT.

This chain uses TRBV5-1 with TRBJ2-1, with 9 bases matching TRBD2. Germline-derived CDR1 and CDR2 are SGHRS and YFSETQ. Trimming removed 7 bases from V and 6 bases from J; junction bases left unmatched: 5. The length of the CDR3 is 13 residues. The CDR3 region is CASGATSGNEQFF. CDR3 sequence (DNA): TGCGCCAGCGGTGCGACTAGCGGCAATGAGCAGTTCTTC.

Worth noting for this clone: The sample carries other DNA sequences with the same CDR3. This chain joins TRBV18 and TRBJ2-7, with no clear D. CDR1 is KGHSH, CDR2 LQKENI, per germline. Trimming cost V 4 bases and J 0 bases, with 4 bases left between them. The CDR3 is made up of 12 amino acids. The CDR3 loop is CASSLLSYEQYF. In DNA, the CDR3 is TGTGCCAGCTCACTACTCTCCTACGAGCAGTACTTC. The complete variable domain, with remaining parts taken from reference TRBV18 and TRBJ2-7, reads NAGVMQNPRHLVRRRGQEARLRCSPMKGHSHVYWYRQLPEEGLKFMVYLQKENIIDESGMPKERFSAEFPKEGPSILRIQQVVRGDSAAYFCASSLLSYEQYFGPGTRLTVT.

The chain carries TRBV6-4 and TRBJ2-3; 7 bases agree with TRBD2. V shed 6 bases and J 1 base; nucleotides not matched to a gene: 4. The length of the CDR3 is 14 residues. From germline, CDR1 is MRHNA and CDR2 SNTAGT. The CDR3 region has the DNA TGTGCCAGCAGCCTGGGAGGGGGCACAGATACGCAGTATTTT. Encoded protein: CASSLGGGTDTQYF.

This chain connects TRBV11-3 to TRBJ2-2; D is possibly TRBD1 or TRBD2 (5 bases each). The CDR3 runs 18 residues. Trimming stripped 2 bases from V and 6 bases from J, with 22 bases between. Germline-derived CDR1 and CDR2 are SGHNT and YENEEA. The CDR3 nucleotides read TGTGCCAGCAGCTTATTTGTCCCGGGACCTTTAAGGGCCGGGGAGCTGTTTTTT. Translation: CASSLFVPGPLRAGELFF.

V usage is TRBV5-1 and J usage is TRBJ2-7; 11 bases line up with TRBD2. The CDR3 is 16 residues long. The junction had 10 bases not matched to a gene; V was cut back by 4 bases and J by 4 bases. Per the germline V gene, CDR1 is SGHRS and CDR2 is YFSETQ. CDR3 amino acids: CASSPSPTSGSYEQYF. CDR3 coding DNA: TGCGCCAGCAGCCCCTCACCTACTAGCGGGAGTTACGAGCAGTACTTC.

The chain combines TRBV28 with TRBJ2-7; 8 bases line up with TRBD2. The CDR3 is made up of 15 amino acids. Germline CDR1 and CDR2: MDHEN and SYDVKM. Trimming at V came to 3 bases and at J to 2 bases, leaving 6 bases not matched to a gene. Here the CDR3 reads CASSFLAGRPYEQYF. As DNA, the CDR3 is TGTGCCAGCAGTTTTTTAGCGGGACGACCCTACGAGCAGTACTTC.

V gene TRBV19 combines with J gene TRBJ2-1; the match to TRBD2 covers 8 bases. V shed 1 base and J 12 bases; nucleotides not matched to a gene: 11. The CDR3 consists of 15 residues. The V gene's germline CDR1 is LNHDA and CDR2 SQIVND (reference sequence). CDR3 DNA: TGTGCCAGTAGTATAGGCACTAGCGGAGGTCCCAGGCAGTTCTTC. This encodes CASSIGTSGGPRQFF.

The chain has TRBV18 and TRBJ2-7; no clear D. The CDR3 runs to 12 residues. The V end was cut by 3 bases, the J end by 5 bases, with 8 bases between. Germline CDR1 KGHSH, CDR2 LQKENI. Here the CDR3 reads CASSPTIDEQYF. CDR3 nucleotides: TGTGCCAGCTCACCGACCATTGACGAGCAGTACTTC.

The chain employs TRBV5-4 and TRBJ2-6; unclear D gene. Between the trimmed V and J ends, which lost 1 base and 0 bases, there was a span of 8 bases. There are 16 residues in the CDR3. Germline loops: CDR1 SGHNT, CDR2 YYREEE (reference sequence). CDR3 sequence (DNA): TGTGCCAGCAGCTTGAAGGTCCACTCTGGGGCCAACGTCCTGACTTTC. Residues: CASSLKVHSGANVLTF.

A word on this clone: This sample includes further DNA sequences coding for the same CDR3. This chain links TRBV6-5 with TRBJ2-7; 8 bases are a match to TRBD2. The V gene's germline CDR1 is MNHEY and CDR2 SVGAGI. V lost 5 bases, J lost 0 bases, and 3 bases stayed unmatched. This CDR3 is built from 14 residues. CDR3 amino acids: CASSTSGSSYEQYF. The DNA of the CDR3 is TGTGCCAGCAGTACTAGCGGCAGCTCCTACGAGCAGTACTTC.